A single T cell receptor beta chain is shown here with its context. Germline-derived CDR1 and CDR2 are SGHNT and YYREEE (reference sequence). Unmatched junction bases numbered 5, after V lost 4 bases and J lost 8 bases. The CDR3 contains 13 residues. This record belongs to a study of control samples from healthy donors and cancer patients. Sequencing used immunoSEQ multiplex PCR; TCRdb keeps in-frame clones, though not all of them. Of 15,000 to 20,000 clones listed, approximately 90% are singletons. The sequencing input was PBMCs. This TCR was sampled from a woman aged 60-70 years with head and neck cancer. This chain joins TRBV5-4 and TRBJ1-2, with 10 bases matching TRBD1. This CDR3 is CASSLTGGWGYTF. The CDR3 bases are TGTGCCAGCAGCCTGACAGGGGGCTGGGGCTACACCTTC.